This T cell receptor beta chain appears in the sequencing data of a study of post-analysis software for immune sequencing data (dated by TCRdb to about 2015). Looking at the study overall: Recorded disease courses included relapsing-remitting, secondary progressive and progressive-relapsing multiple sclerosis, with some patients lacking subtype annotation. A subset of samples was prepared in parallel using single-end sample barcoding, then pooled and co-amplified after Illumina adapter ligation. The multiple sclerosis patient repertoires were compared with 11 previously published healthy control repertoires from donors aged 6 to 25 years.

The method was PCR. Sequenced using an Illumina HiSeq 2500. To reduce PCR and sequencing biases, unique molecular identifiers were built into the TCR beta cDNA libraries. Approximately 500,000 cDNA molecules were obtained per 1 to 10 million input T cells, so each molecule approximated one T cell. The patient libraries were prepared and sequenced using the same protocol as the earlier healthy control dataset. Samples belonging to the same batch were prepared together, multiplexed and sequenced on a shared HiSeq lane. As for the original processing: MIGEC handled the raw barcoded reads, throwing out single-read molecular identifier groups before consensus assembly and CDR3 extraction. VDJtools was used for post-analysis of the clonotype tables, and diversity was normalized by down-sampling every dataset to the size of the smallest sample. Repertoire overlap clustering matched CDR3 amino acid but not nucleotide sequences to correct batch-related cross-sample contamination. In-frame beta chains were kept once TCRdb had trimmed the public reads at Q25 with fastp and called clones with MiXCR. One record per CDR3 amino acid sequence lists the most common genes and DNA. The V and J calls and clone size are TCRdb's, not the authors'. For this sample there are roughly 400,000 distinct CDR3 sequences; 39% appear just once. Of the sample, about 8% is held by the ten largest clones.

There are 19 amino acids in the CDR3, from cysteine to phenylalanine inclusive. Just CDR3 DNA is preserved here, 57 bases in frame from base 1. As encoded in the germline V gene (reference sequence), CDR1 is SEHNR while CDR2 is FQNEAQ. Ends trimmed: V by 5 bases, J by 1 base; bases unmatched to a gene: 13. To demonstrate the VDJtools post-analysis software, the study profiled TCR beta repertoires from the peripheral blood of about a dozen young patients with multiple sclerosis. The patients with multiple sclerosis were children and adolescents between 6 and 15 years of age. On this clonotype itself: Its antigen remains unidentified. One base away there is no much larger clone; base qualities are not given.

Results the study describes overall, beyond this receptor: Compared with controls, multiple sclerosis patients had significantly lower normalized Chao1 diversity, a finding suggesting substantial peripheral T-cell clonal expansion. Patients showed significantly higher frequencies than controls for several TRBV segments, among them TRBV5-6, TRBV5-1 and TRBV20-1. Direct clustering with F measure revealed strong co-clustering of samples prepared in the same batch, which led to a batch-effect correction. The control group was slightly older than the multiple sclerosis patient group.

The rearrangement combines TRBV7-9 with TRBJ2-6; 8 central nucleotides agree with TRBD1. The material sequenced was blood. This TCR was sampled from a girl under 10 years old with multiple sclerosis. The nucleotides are TGTGCCAGCAGCCCGACGAACAGGGGGTATTGGTCTGGGGCCAACGTCCTGACTTTC. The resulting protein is CASSPTNRGYWSGANVLTF.